The clone carrying this T cell receptor beta chain was counted between two and nine times. Its target is unknown. Between the trimmed V and J ends, which lost 3 bases and 7 bases, there was a span of 12 bases. This CDR3 comprises 13 residues. Germline-derived CDR1 and CDR2 are MNHEY and SVGEGT. These data are taken from a study of blood T cells in healthy people across ages. Study-wide points: Estimated diversity, derived from one million T cells, was regarded as an underestimate. The long-lived group displayed more naive CD4+ cells, plus higher diversity, than the aged donors did.

Primed by a sample-barcoded 5' primer and a J-beta primer mix, a second PCR proceeded for about 6 to 12 cycles. TCRdb used MiXCR to reprocess the 5' RACE reads, holding one entry per CDR3 protein. The table shows about 1.4 million distinct CDR3 sequences, with around 59% occurring only once. Every sample gave at least 5 micrograms of total RNA when it was extracted. The gene calls are TRBV6-2 or TRBV6-3 and TRBJ1-1; tentative D call: TRBD1 (5 bases). Input material: blood. This TCR was recovered from a man between 18 and 35 years old in good health. In nucleotides, the CDR3 is TGTGCCAGCAGTTATCTACCAGGGTATGAAGCTTTCTTT. Translation: CASSYLPGYEAFF.